The 30 T cell receptor delta chains below were found in one sample sequenced in a study of γδ T cells in repeated Plasmodium falciparum infection. TCRdb used CATT to re-call clones from the multiplex PCR reads. The sample gives 85,000 to 95,000 delta-chain clones, more than 1.4% of which show up once; about 10% is in the top ten. Flow sorting of PBMC yielded separate Vgamma9/Vdelta2+ and Vdelta2-negative gammadelta T cell populations for bulk repertoire analysis. The sample consisted of gamma-delta T cells from blood. These receptors were collected from a pool of human donors (malaria-infected and uninfected, not separated).

As regards this clone: This DNA's translation differs at residue 12 from TCRdb's protein, which comes from a much larger clone; a read error is likely, and the protein shown is translated from the DNA. V gene TRDV2 combines with J gene TRDJ3; D may be TRDD3 (6 bases). TCRdb is silent on the J gene; assignment here came from matching the DNA to germline. This CDR3 has 18 amino acids. Germline V lookup: CDR1 GEAIGNYY, CDR2 EKD. The DNA of the CDR3 is TGTGCCTGTGACACTCGTACCCTTTACTCCTGGGGCACCCGACAGATGTTTTTC. Its protein product is CACDTRTLYSWGTRQMFF.

This clone was counted only a few times. For this DNA, TCRdb reports the protein of a much larger clone, which diverges at residue 13, most likely from a read error; the protein presented here is translated directly from the DNA. No J gene call was made, and the V gene is TRDV1; the table assigns TRDD3, which was not confirmed against the DNA. This CDR3 is 15 amino acids long. Germline V lookup: CDR1 TSWWSYY, CDR2 QGS. CDR3 protein: CALGPPPTGGPKPIF. CDR3 DNA sequence: TGTGCTCTTGGGCCACCTCCTACTGGGGGCCCCAAGCCCATCTTT.

This clone was counted at least ten times. TCRdb's protein, taken from a much larger clone, differs from this DNA's translation at residue 15, likely owing to a read error; the protein displayed comes from the DNA. V and J are TRDV1 and TRDJ3; tentative D call: TRDD3 (6 bases). TCRdb carries no J gene annotation; the J gene was assigned here by matching the DNA with germline. CDR3 length: 22 residues. Germline V CDR1 and CDR2: TSWWSYY, QGS. This CDR3 reads CALGEGLGVSGGSSRDTRQMFF. The CDR3 nucleotides read TGTGCTCTTGGGGAAGGTTTGGGAGTCTCGGGGGGAAGCTCCCGGGACACCCGACAGATGTTTTTC.

The chain links TRDV2 to TRDJ1, with 9 bases lining up with TRDD3. In the absence of a J gene in TCRdb, the DNA was matched to germline to assign it here. J gave up 2 bases and V 3 bases, and 12 bases lay outside the gene matches. CDR3 size: 17 residues. Germline V gene data show CDR1 as GEAIGNYY and CDR2 as EKD. The DNA of the CDR3 is TGTGCCTGTGACTCCGATGAGCCTGGGGATACGACCGATAAACTCATCTTT. This codes for CACDSDEPGDTTDKLIF.

Regarding this clone: The protein TCRdb gives is from a much larger clone and does not agree with this DNA's translation at residue 9, likely a read error; the protein shown here comes from the DNA. This sequence joins TRDV1 and TRDJ1; D gene ambiguous. TCRdb offers no J gene call, so here the DNA was matched to germline to obtain one. Trimming shortened V by 1 base and J by 4 bases, and 13 bases separated the two germline ends. This CDR3 is built from 15 residues. Germline V gene sequence: CDR1 TSWWSYY, CDR2 QGS. CDR3 residues: CALGEPPGRDDKLIF. DNA of the CDR3: TGTGCTCTTGGGGAACCACCGGGGCGGGACGATAAACTCATCTTT.

The table lists this clone with many counts. TCRdb assigns this DNA the protein of a much larger clone, which departs from its translation at residue 11; this likely reflects a read error, and the protein shown comes from translating the DNA. The gene calls are TRDV2 and TRDJ1; unclear D gene. TCRdb gives no J gene; it was assigned here by matching the DNA to germline. Germline CDR1 is GEAIGNYY and CDR2 is EKD. The CDR3 extends over 14 amino acids. The CDR3 nucleotides are TGTGCCTGTGACACCGGTACCTGCACCGATAGACTCATCTTT. It specifies CACDTGTCTDRLIF.

For this clone: One base separates it from a far larger clone, so it is likely a read error. The same CDR3 is also encoded by other DNA sequences in this sample. J gene calling gave no result, while the V gene is TRDV1; TRDD3, the table's D call, was not compared with the DNA. The CDR3 extends over 21 amino acids. CDR1 TSWWSYY and CDR2 QGS come from the germline V gene. In nucleotides, the CDR3 is TGTGCTCTTGGGGAACTTTATCCCTACGATGTGCGTCCGACCCCATCCGATAAGCTCATCTTT. Residues: CALGELYPYDVRPTPSDKLIF.

A few counts support this clone. A far larger clone is one nucleotide away, so this likely arose from a read error. Other DNA sequences in this sample translate to the same CDR3. The chain joins TRDV2 to TRDJ1, with 9 nucleotides matching TRDD3. V dropped 1 base and J dropped 2; count of bases not matched to a gene: 4. This CDR3 region has 15 residues. Looked up from germline, CDR1 is GEAIGNYY and CDR2 is EKD. CDR3 loop: CACDTGGYNTDKLIF. In DNA form, the CDR3 reads TGTGCCTGTGACACAGGGGGATACAATACCGATAAACTCATCTTT.

With respect to this clone: This DNA translates differently at residue 8 from the TCRdb protein, which is that of a much larger clone; a read error is likely, and the protein shown is the DNA's own translation. V usage is TRDV1 and J usage is TRDJ1; D may correspond to TRDD2 or TRDD3 (8 bases each). TCRdb gives no J gene; it was assigned here by matching the DNA to germline. CDR3 size: 27 residues. Trimming removed 0 bases at V and 0 bases at J, with 44 bases between. Germline loops: CDR1 TSWWSYY, CDR2 QGS. The CDR3 protein is CALGELKAVLVTSYVWWGITYTDKLIF. The CDR3, as DNA: TGTGCTCTTGGGGAACTAAAGGCGGTATTGGTAACTTCCTACGTCTGGTGGGGGATTACCTACACCGATAAACTCATCTTT.

This clone was seen at least ten times. TCRdb's protein for this DNA is that of a much larger clone and differs from the translation at residue 9, likely a read error; the protein shown is the DNA translation. The chain joins TRDV1 to TRDJ1; D is unresolved. The germline V and J ends were trimmed by 2 bases and 5 bases, with 21 bases remaining between them. The CDR3 consists of 17 residues. CDR1 is TSWWSYY, CDR2 QGS, per germline. The CDR3 sequence is CALGEYSLEYYRDKLIF. CDR3 sequence (DNA): TGTGCTCTTGGGGAATACAGCCTGGAATACTACCGGGATAAACTCATCTTT.

This clone was counted many times. TCRdb lists the protein of a much larger clone for this DNA, which differs at residue 14, so this is likely a read error; the protein given here is translated from the DNA itself. This chain connects TRDV3 to TRDJ1, with TRDD3 matching over 8 bases. Germline CDR1 TVYSNPD, CDR2 GDNSRS (reference sequence). This CDR3 has 16 residues. CDR3 sequence: CAFFGIRTSYTDKPIF. CDR3 coding DNA: TGTGCCTTTTTCGGGATACGCACCTCGTACACCGATAAACCCATCTTT. Variable domain in full (rest from reference TRDV3 and TRDJ1): CDKVTQSSPDQTVASGSEVVLLCTYDTVYSNPDLFWYRIRPDYSFQFVFYGDNSRSEGADFTQGRFSVKHILTQKAFHLVISPVRTEDSATYYCAFFGIRTSYTDKPIFGKGTRVTVEP.

V usage is TRDV1 and J usage is TRDJ1, with D unclear. TCRdb offers no J gene call, so here the DNA was matched to germline to obtain one. Trimming stripped 2 bases from V and 7 bases from J, with 20 bases between. Germline V gene lookup returns CDR1 TSWWSYY and CDR2 QGS. The CDR3 is made up of 16 amino acids. CDR3 residues: CALGEAVRGLRGKLIF. In DNA, the CDR3 is TGTGCTCTTGGGGAAGCTGTTAGAGGCCTCCGGGGTAAACTCATCTTT.

In its sample, this clone was seen a few times. TCRdb's listed protein matches a much larger clone and diverges from this DNA's translation at residue 8, likely through a read error; the protein shown comes from the DNA. This chain connects TRDV1 to TRDJ1; no reliable D call. The CDR3 has 23 residues. Trimming stripped 0 bases from V and 0 bases from J, with 32 bases between. Germline V CDR1 and CDR2: TSWWSYY, QGS. The CDR3 loop is CALGELSSLTVLHAPIYTDKLIF. Written as DNA, the CDR3 is TGTGCTCTTGGGGAACTAAGTTCTTTGACAGTACTCCATGCGCCAATTTACACCGATAAACTCATCTTT.

Regarding this clone: This probably arose from a read error, given a far larger clone one base away. Other nucleotide sequences from this sample produce the same CDR3. The V call is TRDV1, the J call TRDJ1; 8 nucleotides agree with TRDD3. This CDR3 has 19 residues. Germline lookup yields CDR1 TSWWSYY and CDR2 QGS. J was trimmed by 0 bases and V by 0 bases; bases with no gene match: 12. CDR3 in amino acids: CALGELSYQGDSYTDKLIF. CDR3 DNA sequence: TGTGCTCTTGGGGAACTCTCCTACCAGGGGGATAGCTACACCGATAAACTCATCTTT.

This clone occurred many times. The identical CDR3 is also encoded by other nucleotide sequences in the sample. The chain combines TRDV2 with TRDJ1; D not resolved. Trimming shortened V by 3 bases and J by 0 bases, and 13 bases separated the two germline ends. Looked up from germline, CDR1 is GEAIGNYY and CDR2 is EKD. CDR3 size: 15 residues. The CDR3 coding sequence is TGTGCCTGTGACCCGGTAGGGAGTCACACCGATAAACTCATCTTT. Translation gives CACDPVGSHTDKLIF.

This clone was counted a few times. For this DNA, TCRdb reports the protein of a much larger clone, which diverges at residue 12, most likely from a read error; the protein presented here is translated directly from the DNA. The chain combines TRDV2 with TRDJ3; 9 nucleotides align to TRDD3. No J segment appears in TCRdb, so it was assigned here by matching the sequence to germline. The germline V gene has CDR1 GEAIGNYY and CDR2 EKD. Losses at the gene ends were 3 bases for V and 0 bases for J; bases not matched to a gene: 14. The CDR3 covers 21 residues. The CDR3 loop is CACDLLRTGGDNSWDTRQMFF. The DNA of the CDR3 is TGTGCCTGTGACCTTTTACGTACTGGGGGAGACAACTCCTGGGACACCCGACAGATGTTTTTC.

In its sample, this clone was seen a few times. This is likely an artifact of a read error, given a far larger clone one base away. The J gene is TRDJ2, the V gene TRDV1; 9 positions match TRDD3. The J gene is not listed in TCRdb, so it was assigned here from a DNA match to germline. There are 20 residues in the CDR3. Germline CDR1 is TSWWSYY and CDR2 is QGS. The CDR3 nucleotides read TGTGCTCTTGGGGAAAAAAGTCCTAGGGAACTGGGGGACTTGACGGCACAACTCTTCTTT. It yields the protein CALGEKSPRELGDLTAQLFF.

The sample holds a few counts of this clone. TCRdb has a much larger clone's protein, which differs at residue 20 from the translation of this DNA, likely because of a read error; what is shown is the protein translated from the DNA. The V call is TRDV1, the J call TRDJ1; D possibly matches TRDD2 or TRDD3 (7 bases each). Trimming shortened V by 1 base and J by 3 bases, and 42 bases separated the two germline ends. This CDR3 region has 25 residues. Germline CDR1 reads TSWWSYY; CDR2 reads QGS. This CDR3 reads CALGEPFLTLYPYWGYWRYPDKLIF. CDR3 nucleotides: TGTGCTCTTGGGGAACCCTTCCTTACCTTATACCCATACTGGGGATATTGGAGGTACCCCGATAAACTCATCTTT.

The chain uses TRDV1 and TRDJ1; 10 positions agree with TRDD3. Germline CDR1 reads TSWWSYY; CDR2 reads QGS. This CDR3 spans 23 amino acids. Trimming removed 1 base from V and 7 bases from J; junction bases left unmatched: 30. The CDR3 spells CALGERGKGGLRLGDSGPCKLIF. The CDR3 coding sequence is TGTGCTCTTGGGGAACGAGGTAAGGGTGGCTTACGACTGGGGGATTCCGGACCGTGTAAACTCATCTTT.

In the case of this clone: A much larger clone is a single base away; this may be a read error. This same CDR3 is encoded by further DNA sequences in the sample. The chain combines TRDV1 with TRDJ1; 12 bases line up with TRDD3. Here the J gene came from matching the DNA to germline, since TCRdb omits it. In germline, CDR1 is TSWWSYY, CDR2 QGS. The CDR3 extends over 22 amino acids. The CDR3 nucleotides are TGCGCTCTTGGGGAACGATCATCCCCCCCCAACTGGGGGATACTATGCGCCGATAAACTCATCTTT. Translating gives CALGERSSPPNWGILCADKLIF.

Many counts were recorded for this clone. The TCRdb record carries a much larger clone's protein, which differs from this DNA's translation at residue 15; a read error is the likely cause, and the protein listed here is the DNA translation. The J gene is TRDJ1, the V gene TRDV2, with 7 bases matching TRDD3. Germline V gene sequence: CDR1 GEAIGNYY, CDR2 EKD. The CDR3 runs to 17 residues. The CDR3 DNA reads as TGTGCCTGTGACACTAAACGCGGATACGCTCCCACCGATAAACCCATCTTT. Its protein is CACDTKRGYAPTDKPIF.

The table lists this clone with a few counts. The protein TCRdb gives is from a much larger clone and does not agree with this DNA's translation at residue 12, likely a read error; the protein shown here comes from the DNA. The chain combines TRDV1 with TRDJ1; tentatively, D is TRDD3 (6 bases). TCRdb is silent on the J gene; assignment here came from matching the DNA to germline. Germline-derived CDR1 and CDR2 are TSWWSYY and QGS. With 0 bases removed from V and 0 bases from J, the gap between germline ends came to 26 bases. The CDR3 is made up of 21 amino acids. CDR3 in amino acids: CALGELWQPGGLVLYTDKLIF. The DNA for the CDR3 is TGTGCTCTTGGGGAACTCTGGCAGCCCGGGGGACTGGTCCTATACACCGATAAACTCATCTTT.

Comments on this clone: A far larger clone is a single base away, which makes a read error likely. This CDR3 is also generated by other DNA sequences in the sample. No J gene was called, and the V gene is TRDV1; TRDD3 is the table's D call, not checked against the DNA. The CDR3 runs 21 residues. Germline V gene data show CDR1 as TSWWSYY and CDR2 as QGS. This CDR3 is CALGELKLLRAWGFRTDKLIF. The CDR3 DNA is TGTGCTCTTGGGGAACTAAAACTCCTCCGGGCTTGGGGATTTAGGACCGATAAGCTCATCTTT.

This clone was detected many times. The chain couples TRDV1 to TRDJ1; TRDD3 matches at 13 bases. The J gene, missing from TCRdb, was assigned here through DNA to germline matching. This CDR3 is built from 20 residues. Germline values: CDR1 TSWWSYY, CDR2 QGS. Losses at the gene ends were 2 bases for V and 2 bases for J; bases not matched to a gene: 14. CDR3 amino acids: CALGESPPTGGYGRTDKLIF. CDR3 coding DNA: TGTGCTCTTGGGGAAAGTCCCCCCACTGGGGGATACGGGAGGACCGATAAACTCATCTTT.

In its sample, this clone was seen a few times. TCRdb has a much larger clone's protein, which differs at residue 11 from the translation of this DNA, likely because of a read error; what is shown is the protein translated from the DNA. The rearrangement links TRDV1 to TRDJ1; 11 bases match TRDD3. The germline gives CDR1 TSWWSYY, CDR2 QGS. After removal of 1 base from V and 5 bases from J, the junction contained 27 bases not matched to a gene. This CDR3 is built from 23 residues. CDR3 bases: TGTGCTCTTGGGGAACCTGGCTTCCTTTCAATCCTACTGGGGGATATAAAAACGGATAAACTCATCTTT. This encodes CALGEPGFLSILLGDIKTDKLIF.

In the case of this clone: A single base is all that separates this from a far larger clone, so a read error is likely. The same CDR3 also results from other DNA sequences found in this sample. This chain uses TRDV1 with TRDJ1; 11 bases align to TRDD3. TCRdb lists no J gene, so it was determined here by aligning the DNA to germline. The CDR3 is 19 residues long. Germline V CDR1 and CDR2: TSWWSYY, QGS. CDR3: CALGEPLPQLGDTTDKLIF. The CDR3 DNA sequence: TGCGCTCTTGGAGAGCCCCTACCCCAATTGGGGGATACGACCGATAAACTCATCTTT.

Turning to this clone: The TCRdb record carries a much larger clone's protein, which differs from this DNA's translation at residue 5; a read error is the likely cause, and the protein listed here is the DNA translation. The J gene is TRDJ1, the V gene TRDV1; TRDD2 aligns across 7 bases. The V gene's germline CDR1 is TSWWSYY and CDR2 QGS. The CDR3 is 19 amino acids. J lost 1 base, V lost 5 bases, and 19 bases had no gene match. The CDR3 sequence is CALGYNLPSSFQFTDKLIF. CDR3 sequence (DNA): TGTGCTCTTGGGTATAACCTGCCTTCCTCTTTTCAGTTCACCGATAAACTCATCTTT.

This clone came up a few times. TCRdb assigns this DNA the protein of a much larger clone, which departs from its translation at residue 14; this likely reflects a read error, and the protein shown comes from translating the DNA. The chain recombines TRDV2 with TRDJ1; possible D gene TRDD3, 6 bases. The J gene, absent from TCRdb, was called here by matching the DNA to germline. Germline CDR1 and CDR2: GEAIGNYY and EKD. The CDR3 contains 17 residues. The DNA of the CDR3 is TGTGCCTGTGACACCGGGGTACGCCCTGGGGACACCGATAGACTCATCTTT. This codes for CACDTGVRPGDTDRLIF.

Comments on this clone: For this DNA, TCRdb reports the protein of a much larger clone, which diverges at residue 13, most likely from a read error; the protein presented here is translated directly from the DNA. CDR3 region: CALGGHTSYAGGCGPYTDKLIF. For the CDR3, the DNA is TGTGCTCTTGGGGGGCATACTTCCTACGCTGGGGGATGCGGACCGTACACCGATAAACTCATCTTT. This chain joins TRDV1 and TRDJ1, with D tentatively TRDD3 (9 bases). TCRdb supplies no J gene; here it was assigned by aligning the nucleotide sequence to germline. CDR3 length equals 22 residues. Germline CDR1 TSWWSYY, CDR2 QGS. The V end was cut by 4 bases, the J end by 0 bases, with 33 bases between.

This clone came up a few times. This DNA's translation differs at residue 19 from TCRdb's protein, which comes from a much larger clone; a read error is likely, and the protein shown is translated from the DNA. The V call is TRDV1, the J call TRDJ1; D is possibly TRDD3 (9 bases). Assignment of the J gene here rests on matching the DNA to germline, because TCRdb gives none. In germline, CDR1 is TSWWSYY, CDR2 QGS. The CDR3 consists of 22 residues. The CDR3: CALGGLPTNYFGGIPHHDRLIF. The CDR3, as DNA: TGTGCTCTTGGGGGGCTTCCTACGAACTACTTCGGGGGGATACCCCACCACGATAGACTCATCTTT.